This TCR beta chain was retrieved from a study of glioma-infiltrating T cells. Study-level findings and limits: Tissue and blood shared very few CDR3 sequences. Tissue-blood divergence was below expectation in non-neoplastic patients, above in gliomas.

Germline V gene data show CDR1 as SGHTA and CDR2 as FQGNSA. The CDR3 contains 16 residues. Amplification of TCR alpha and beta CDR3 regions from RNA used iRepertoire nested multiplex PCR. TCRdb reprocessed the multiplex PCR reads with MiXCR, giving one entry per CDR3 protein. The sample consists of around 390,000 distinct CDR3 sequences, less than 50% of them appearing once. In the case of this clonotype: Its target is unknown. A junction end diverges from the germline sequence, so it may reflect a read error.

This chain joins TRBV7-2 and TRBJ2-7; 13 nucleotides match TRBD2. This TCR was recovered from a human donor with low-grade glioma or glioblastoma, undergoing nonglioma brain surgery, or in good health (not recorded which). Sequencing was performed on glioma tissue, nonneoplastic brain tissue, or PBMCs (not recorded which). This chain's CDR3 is CASSQEGTSGTYERYF. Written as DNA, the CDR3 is TGTGCCAGCAGCCAAGAGGGGACTAGCGGGACCTACGAGCGGTACTTC.